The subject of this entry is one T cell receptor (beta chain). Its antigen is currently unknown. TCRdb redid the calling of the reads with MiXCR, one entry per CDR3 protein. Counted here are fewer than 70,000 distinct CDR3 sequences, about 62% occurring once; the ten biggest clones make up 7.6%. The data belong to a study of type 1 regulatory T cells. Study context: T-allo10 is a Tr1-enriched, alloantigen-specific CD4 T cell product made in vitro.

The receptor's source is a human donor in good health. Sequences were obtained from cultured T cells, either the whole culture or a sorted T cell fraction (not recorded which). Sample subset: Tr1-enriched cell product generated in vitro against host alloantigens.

Here the CDR3 DNA reads TGCAGTGCTAGGACGGACAAAGATGAAAAACTGTTTTTT. Translating gives CSARTDKDEKLFF. The rearrangement uses TRBV20-1 and TRBJ1-4; D possibly corresponds to TRBD1 (5 bases). The CDR3 runs 13 residues. Germline CDR1 reads DFQATT; CDR2 reads SNEGSKA (reference sequence). Deletions cut 3 bases from V and 6 bases from J, with 11 bases between.